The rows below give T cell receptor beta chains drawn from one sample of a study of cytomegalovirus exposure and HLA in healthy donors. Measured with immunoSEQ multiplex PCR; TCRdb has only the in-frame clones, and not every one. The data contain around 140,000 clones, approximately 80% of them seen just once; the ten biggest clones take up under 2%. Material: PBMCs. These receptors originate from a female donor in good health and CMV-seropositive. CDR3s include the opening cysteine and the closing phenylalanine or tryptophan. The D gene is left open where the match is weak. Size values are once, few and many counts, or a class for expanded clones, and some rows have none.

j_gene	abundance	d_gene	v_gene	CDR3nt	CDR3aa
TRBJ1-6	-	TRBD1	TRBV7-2	TGTGCCAGCAGCGCAAGACAGGGCTATAATTCACCCCTCCACTTT	CASSARQGYNSPLHF
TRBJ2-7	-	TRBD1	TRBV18	TGTGCCAGCTCCCCTCCAAAGGGACAGGGGCTCTACGAGCAGTACTTC	CASSPPKGQGLYEQYF
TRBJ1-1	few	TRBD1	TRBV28	TGTGCCAGCAGTTTAACGACAGGGTTGGAGGTAGACACTGAAGCTTTCTTT	CASSLTTGLEVDTEAFF
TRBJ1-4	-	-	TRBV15	TGTGCCACCAGCAGAGATATTAATGAAAAACTGTTTTTT	CATSRDINEKLFF
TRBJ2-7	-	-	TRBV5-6	TGTGCCAGCAGCTTGGCTTCCCTACCGGAGCAGTACTTC	CASSLASLPEQYF
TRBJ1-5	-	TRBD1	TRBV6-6	TGTGCCAGCAGTTATGGGGGACAGGTGGAACAGCCCCAGCATTTT	CASSYGGQVEQPQHF
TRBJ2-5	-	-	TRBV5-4	TGTGCCAGCACCCAGGGGGGATCCCTCTTGGAGACCCAGTACTTC	CASTQGGSLLETQYF
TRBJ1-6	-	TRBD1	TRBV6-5	TGTGCCAGCAGGACACAGGGGGCGCCGAATTCACCCCTCCACTTT	CASRTQGAPNSPLHF
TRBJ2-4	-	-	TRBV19	TGTGCCAGTAGTATGCGTGTCTGGGAGGCCAAAAACATTCAGTACTTC	CASSMRVWEAKNIQYF
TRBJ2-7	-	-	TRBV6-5	TGTGCCAGCACCTCCGGGGGGCCCCAGTACGAGCAGTACTTC	CASTSGGPQYEQYF
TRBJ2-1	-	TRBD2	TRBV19	TGTGCCAGTAGTGCTCCGGGAGGAACCTACAATGAGCAGTTCTTC	CASSAPGGTYNEQFF
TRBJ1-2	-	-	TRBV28	TGTGCCAGCAGTCATCAGTCCTCCTATGGCTACACCTTC	CASSHQSSYGYTF
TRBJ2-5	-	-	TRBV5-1	TGCGCCAGCAGCGAAAAGGGGGGGTTCGAGACCCAGTACTTC	CASSEKGGFETQYF
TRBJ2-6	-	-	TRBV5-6	TGTGCCAGCAGCCGACCGGATACAGGGTGGATTTCTGGGGCCAACGTCCTGACTTTC	CASSRPDTGWISGANVLTF
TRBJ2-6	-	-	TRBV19	TGTGCCAGTAGTATTTCAGGGGCGGTATCTGGGGCCAACGTCCTGACTTTC	CASSISGAVSGANVLTF
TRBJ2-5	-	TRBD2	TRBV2	TGTGCCAGCAGTGTTCGGAGCGGGGGGGCAGAGACCCAGTACTTC	CASSVRSGGAETQYF
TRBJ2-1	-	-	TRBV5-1	TGCGCCAGCAGCTTGAGCAGGGCGGCCTACAATGAGCAGTTCTTC	CASSLSRAAYNEQFF
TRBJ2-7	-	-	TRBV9	TGTGCCAGCAGCGTAGCTGGCGGGATGAGCTCCTACGAGCAGTACTTC	CASSVAGGMSSYEQYF
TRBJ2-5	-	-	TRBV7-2	TGTGCCAGCAGCCTGGCGGGGGCTATACAAGAGACCCAGTACTTC	CASSLAGAIQETQYF
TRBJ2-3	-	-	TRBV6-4	TGTGCCAGCAGCTCCGGGGGAGGCACAGATACGCAGTATTTT	CASSSGGGTDTQYF
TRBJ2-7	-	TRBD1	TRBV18	TGTGCCAGCTCACCGGGACAGGGGCCGGGCTACGAGCAGTACTTC	CASSPGQGPGYEQYF
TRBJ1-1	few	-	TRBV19	TGTGCCAGTAGTAGCGCGACTTTAAGCATCCATGAAGCTTTCTTT	CASSSATLSIHEAFF
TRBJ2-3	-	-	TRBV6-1	TGTGCCAGCAGCGAGGACTATCCCACAGATACGCAGTATTTT	CASSEDYPTDTQYF
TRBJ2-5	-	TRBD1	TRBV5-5	TGTGCCAGCAGCCAGGAGGCACAGGGGGAGACCCAGTACTTC	CASSQEAQGETQYF
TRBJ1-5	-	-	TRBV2	TGTGCCAGCAGGGACAGCGAGTATAGCAATCAGCCCCAGCATTTT	CASRDSEYSNQPQHF
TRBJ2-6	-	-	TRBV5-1	TGCGCCAGCATGCTGGACAGTATGAGCTCTGGGGCCAACGTCCTGACTTTC	CASMLDSMSSGANVLTF
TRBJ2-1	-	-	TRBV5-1	TGCGCCAGCAGCTTGTCCCCAATTGATGAGCAGTTCTTC	CASSLSPIDEQFF
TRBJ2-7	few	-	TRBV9	TGTGCCAGCAGCGCGGCGGTCGGGGAATATTTTGAGCAGTACTTC	CASSAAVGEYFEQYF
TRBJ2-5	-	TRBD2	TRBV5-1	TGCGCCAGCAGGTGGAGACTAGCTGACCAAGAGACCCAGTACTTC	CASRWRLADQETQYF
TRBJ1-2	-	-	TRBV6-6	TGTGCCAGCACCCTTCCAGGGAGGGGCGCGCTTGGCTACACCTTC	CASTLPGRGALGYTF
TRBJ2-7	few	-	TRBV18	TGTGCCAGCTCGACCTATAGGGGCGAGCAGTACTTC	CASSTYRGEQYF
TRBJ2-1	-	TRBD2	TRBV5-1	TGCGCCAGCAACACCCTAGCGGGAGGGCCAAGGGATGAGCAGTTCTTC	CASNTLAGGPRDEQFF
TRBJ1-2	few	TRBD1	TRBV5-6	TGTGCCAGCAGCTCTCAGGGGGTGGACTATGGCTACACCTTC	CASSSQGVDYGYTF
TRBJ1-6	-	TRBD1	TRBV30	TGTGCCTGGAGTGTAGGCGGGACAGGGAATTCACCCCTCCACTTT	CAWSVGGTGNSPLHF
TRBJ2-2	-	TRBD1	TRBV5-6	TGTGCCAGCAGCTTGGACAGGGGGCGCGATACCGGGGAGCTGTTTTTT	CASSLDRGRDTGELFF
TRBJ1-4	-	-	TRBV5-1	TGCGCCAGCAGCCCAGTAACAGGGAACGAAAAACTGTTTTTT	CASSPVTGNEKLFF
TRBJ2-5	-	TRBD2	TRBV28	TGTGCCAGCAGTTTAGCCGGCGGGGGGGCGGGAGAGACCCAGTACTTC	CASSLAGGGAGETQYF
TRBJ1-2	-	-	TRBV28	TGTGCCAGCAGTTTAGCCGGGGTAGGCTACACCTTC	CASSLAGVGYTF
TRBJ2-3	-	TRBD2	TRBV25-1	TGTGCCAGCAGTGGAGATAGCGGGGGATATAGCACAGATACGCAGTATTTT	CASSGDSGGYSTDTQYF
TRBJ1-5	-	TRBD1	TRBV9	TGTGCCAGCAGCGTAGGGGACAGGGGACAGCCCCAGCATTTT	CASSVGDRGQPQHF
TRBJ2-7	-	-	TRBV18	TGTGCCAGCTCACCACAGAGCAGGGACTACGAGCAGTACTTC	CASSPQSRDYEQYF
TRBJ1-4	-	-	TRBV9	TGTGCCAGCAGCGTAGGTAGCCGAGCAACTAATGAAAAACTGTTTTTT	CASSVGSRATNEKLFF
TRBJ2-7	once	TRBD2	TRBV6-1	TGTGCCAGCAGTGGGGTTGTCTCGGGCGGGGGGGCCTACGAGCAGTACTTC	CASSGVVSGGGAYEQYF
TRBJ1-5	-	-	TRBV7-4	TGTGCCAGCAGCTTAGTTTGGGGGAGGAAGAAGCCCCAGCATTTT	CASSLVWGRKKPQHF
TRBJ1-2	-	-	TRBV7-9	TGTTCCAGCAGCTTAGCCAACAATGGCTACACCTTC	CSSSLANNGYTF
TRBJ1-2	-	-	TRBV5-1	TGCGCCAGCAGCAACGGAGCTTATGGCTACACCTTC	CASSNGAYGYTF
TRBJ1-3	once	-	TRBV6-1	TGTGCCAGCAGTGCAAGAAATACGGGATCTGGAAACACCATATATTTT	CASSARNTGSGNTIYF
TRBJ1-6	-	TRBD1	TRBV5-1	TGCGCCAGCAGCGCCAGCAGGGGGGCAGATAATTCACCCCTCCACTTT	CASSASRGADNSPLHF
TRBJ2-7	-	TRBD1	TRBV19	TGTGCCAGTAGTATGGACAGGGGGTACGAGCAGTACTTC	CASSMDRGYEQYF
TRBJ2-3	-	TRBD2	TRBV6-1	TGTGCCAGCAGTGAAAGTAGCGGGGGGGCCGATACGCAGTATTTT	CASSESSGGADTQYF
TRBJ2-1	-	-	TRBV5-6	TGTGCCAGCAGCTTAGGGGAATTAGGGTGGAATGAGCAGTTCTTC	CASSLGELGWNEQFF
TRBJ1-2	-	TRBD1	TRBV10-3	TGTGCCATCTCCGAGACAGGGAGTTCTTATGGCTACACCTTC	CAISETGSSYGYTF
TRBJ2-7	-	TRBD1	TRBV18	TGTGCCAGCTCACCCTGGACAGGGGGCCTCGAGCAGTACTTC	CASSPWTGGLEQYF